The T cell receptor beta chain under discussion was sequenced for a study of blood T cell repertoires in COVID-19. Study in general: Some COVID-19 samples were acute and others convalescent; all came from the United States, Italy and Spain.

In the source study's methods: For nucleated cells, counts were estimated from reference gene primer amplification. Assay: immunoSEQ multiplex PCR; the TCRdb copy retains only in-frame clones and omits some. The D gene and trimming were derived from the DNA, and the V and J assignments and clone size from that table. This sample has 110,000 to 150,000 clones, with about four fifths found just once. This CDR3 has 16 residues. Germline CDR1 is SGHNT and CDR2 is YENEEA. V lost 4 bases, J lost 4 bases, and 8 bases stayed unmatched. The receptor was isolated from a man between 65 and 79 years old who had recovered from COVID-19. The J gene is TRBJ2-2, the V gene TRBV11-3, with 8 bases aligning to TRBD1. Material: peripheral blood. In nucleotides, the CDR3 is TGTGCCAGCAGCTCAAACAGGGGGAAGAGCACCGGGGAGCTGTTTTTT. It is translated as CASSSNRGKSTGELFF.